Presented here are 32 T cell receptor beta chains from one specimen sequenced in a study of blood T cell repertoires in COVID-19. The data were produced by immunoSEQ multiplex PCR, yet TCRdb's version contains in-frame clones alone and is incomplete. The repertoire has a few hundred thousand clones, less than 90% of them found once; the top ten carry about 4%. The sample was PBMCs or T cells enriched from blood (not recorded which). The receptor set was obtained from a woman in her twenties or thirties who had been exposed to COVID-19.

The chain employs TRBV3-1 (or the pseudogene TRBV3-2) and TRBJ1-6; a weak D match, TRBD1 (5 bases). The CDR3 is 14 residues long. The V end lost 1 base, the J end lost 10 bases, and 11 bases lay between the germline ends. Germline CDR1 LGHDT, CDR2 YNNKEL (reference sequence). The CDR3 bases are TGTGCCAGCAGCCAAGTCAGGGCGAGGTCACCCCTCCACTTT. It specifies CASSQVRARSPLHF.

V gene TRBV2 combines with J gene TRBJ1-4; no clear D. The CDR3 totals 15 residues. Germline loops: CDR1 SNHLY, CDR2 FYNNEI. With 6 bases removed from V and 7 bases from J, the gap between germline ends came to 18 bases. The CDR3 reads CASRNEPTGGEKLFF. CDR3 DNA: TGTGCCAGCAGAAATGAGCCGACGGGTGGTGAAAAACTGTTTTTT. The whole variable domain, filled in from reference TRBV2 and TRBJ1-4, reads EPEVTQTPSHQVTQMGQEVILRCVPISNHLYFYWYRQILGQKVEFLVSFYNNEISEKSEIFDDQFSVERPDGSNFTLKIRSTKLEDSAMYFCASRNEPTGGEKLFFGSGTQLSVL.

The chain couples TRBV27 to TRBJ2-5; tentative D call: TRBD2 (5 bases). Germline-derived CDR1 and CDR2 are MNHEY and SMNVEV (reference sequence). The V end was cut by 3 bases, the J end by 1 base, with 12 bases between. The CDR3 runs to 15 residues. The CDR3 loop is CASSFGVGFQETQYF. For the CDR3, the DNA is TGTGCCAGCAGTTTCGGGGTAGGGTTCCAAGAGACCCAGTACTTC.

The genes are TRBV18 and TRBJ1-4; D perhaps matches TRBD1 (5 bases). V was shortened by 4 bases and J by 6 bases, with 12 bases between the two germline ends. Looked up from germline, CDR1 is KGHSH and CDR2 is LQKENI. CDR3 length: 14 amino acids. The CDR3 loop reads CASSRGPGDEKLFF. CDR3 in DNA: TGTGCCAGCTCACGGGGACCGGGGGATGAAAAACTGTTTTTT.

V is TRBV12-1 and J is TRBJ1-5; the table's TRBD1 call for D was not verified on the DNA. TRBV12-1 is flagged as a pseudogene. This CDR3 is built from 17 residues. In nucleotides, the CDR3 is TGTGCCAGCAGCTTTGTTCCAGGGGACCTCGGCAATCAGCCCCAGCATTTT. It codes for CASSFVPGDLGNQPQHF.

The chain uses TRBV7-8 and TRBJ1-2; TRBD1 might be the D (6 bases). Trimming stripped 0 bases from V and 8 bases from J, with 16 bases between. This CDR3 has 15 amino acids. The germline V gene has CDR1 SGHVS and CDR2 FQNEAQ. CDR3 sequence: CASSLATQGEGGYTF. The CDR3 bases are TGTGCCAGCAGCTTAGCGACACAGGGCGAGGGGGGCTACACCTTC.

The CDR3 DNA reads as TGTGCCAGCAGCCAATTTACAACAGATACGCAGTATTTT. Protein: CASSQFTTDTQYF. V usage is TRBV3-1 (or the pseudogene TRBV3-2) and J usage is TRBJ2-3; no clear D gene. Trimming left V 2 bases short and J 3 bases short, with 6 bases between. CDR1 LGHDT and CDR2 YNNKEL come from the germline V gene (reference sequence). The CDR3 sequence is 13 residues long.

This clone was detected only a few times. The rearrangement uses TRBV5-1 and TRBJ2-2, with 7 bases fitting TRBD1. Germline-derived CDR1 and CDR2 are SGHRS and YFSETQ. The CDR3 is 15 amino acids. V shed 5 bases, J shed 4 bases, and the junction held 8 bases outside the gene matches. CDR3 region: CASRGRGPFTGELFF. CDR3 coding DNA: TGCGCCAGCAGGGGAAGGGGGCCCTTCACCGGGGAGCTGTTTTTT.

V usage is TRBV27 and J usage is TRBJ1-6; 8 nucleotides align to TRBD1. J gave up 0 bases and V 0 bases, and 4 bases lay outside the gene matches. The CDR3 covers 18 residues. CDR1 and CDR2 (germline): MNHEY, SMNVEV (reference sequence). CDR3 residues: CASSLSVDRGSYNSPLHF. The CDR3, as DNA: TGTGCCAGCAGTTTATCGGTCGACAGGGGCTCCTATAATTCACCCCTCCACTTT.

V usage is TRBV3-1 (or the pseudogene TRBV3-2) and J usage is TRBJ1-4, with TRBD1 matching 9 bases. V was pared by 7 bases and J by 7 bases, with 7 bases of the junction left unmatched. Germline CDR1 and CDR2: LGHDT and YNNKEL (reference sequence). The CDR3 runs to 14 residues. CDR3 nucleotide sequence: TGTGCCAGCACCCTGGGACAGGGCTTTGAAAAACTGTTTTTT. Its protein is CASTLGQGFEKLFF.

This clone was seen just once. The chain couples TRBV28 to TRBJ1-5, with D maybe TRBD1 (6 bases). This CDR3 has 14 residues. The V end was cut by 5 bases, the J end by 5 bases, with 13 bases between. Germline assignment: CDR1 MDHEN and CDR2 SYDVKM. In DNA, the CDR3 is TGTGCCAGCAGTGAACAGGGATGGGATCAGCCCCAGCATTTT. This gives the protein CASSEQGWDQPQHF.

The chain recombines TRBV14 with TRBJ1-4, with 12 bases matching TRBD1. J gave up 8 bases and V 2 bases, and 9 bases lay outside the gene matches. This CDR3 is built from 17 residues. CDR1 SGHDN and CDR2 FVKESK come from the germline V gene. This CDR3 reads CASSQSGTGGAREKLFF. For the CDR3, the DNA is TGTGCCAGCAGCCAATCCGGGACAGGGGGCGCGAGGGAAAAACTGTTTTTT.

This clone is a singleton in its sample. The chain combines TRBV3-1 (or the pseudogene TRBV3-2) with TRBJ1-1, with 7 bases fitting TRBD1. The CDR3 covers 13 residues. CDR1 and CDR2 from the germline V gene are LGHDT and YNNKEL (reference sequence). J was trimmed by 1 base and V by 6 bases; bases with no gene match: 2. The CDR3 reads CASRRTGNTEAFF. DNA of the CDR3: TGTGCCAGCAGACGGACAGGGAACACTGAAGCTTTCTTT.

The chain has TRBV7-8 and TRBJ2-1, with 9 positions matching TRBD1. The CDR3 totals 16 residues. Looked up from germline, CDR1 is SGHVS and CDR2 is FQNEAQ. With 5 bases clipped from V and 8 bases from J, the junction kept 13 bases outside the gene matches. CDR3 sequence (DNA): TGTGCCAGCAGCCAGGAGGCCGGGACAGGGCGTCATGAGCAGTTCTTC. This translates into CASSQEAGTGRHEQFF.

V usage is TRBV4-2 and J usage is TRBJ1-4; 8 nucleotides agree with TRBD1. The CDR3 extends over 16 amino acids. V was clipped by 6 bases and J by 4 bases; unmatched bases: 10. Germline CDR1 is LGHNA and CDR2 is YNFKEQ. Here the CDR3 reads CASSLQGGSGNEKLFF. In DNA form, the CDR3 reads TGTGCCAGCAGTTTACAGGGGGGTTCTGGTAATGAAAAACTGTTTTTT.

V gene TRBV2 combines with J gene TRBJ2-2, with D possibly TRBD2 on 6 matching bases. The germline V and J ends were trimmed by 5 bases and 5 bases, with 15 bases remaining between them. The CDR3 extends over 15 amino acids. Germline CDR1 reads SNHLY; CDR2 reads FYNNEI. Here the CDR3 reads CASSKLAVQTGELFF. Here the CDR3 DNA reads TGTGCCAGCAGTAAACTAGCCGTGCAGACCGGGGAGCTGTTTTTT.

This chain joins TRBV5-1 and TRBJ2-7; 8 bases match TRBD1. Trimming took 0 bases from V and 6 from J; bases not matched to a gene: 8. Germline V CDR1 and CDR2: SGHRS, YFSETQ. This CDR3 comprises 15 residues. CDR3 sequence reads: CASSLAFQGAAEQYF. CDR3 bases: TGCGCCAGCAGCTTGGCCTTCCAGGGGGCCGCCGAGCAGTACTTC.

This chain connects TRBV6-1 to TRBJ1-4; 7 bases are shared with TRBD1. CDR1 MNHNS and CDR2 SASEGT come from the germline V gene. The V and J ends lost 0 bases and 7 bases, in that order; junction bases with no gene match: 5. The length of the CDR3 is 15 residues. DNA of the CDR3: TGTGCCAGCAGTGAAGCTACCGGGACAGCTGAAAAACTGTTTTTT. Protein product: CASSEATGTAEKLFF.

As DNA, the CDR3 is TGTGCCAGCACCACCAGACAGAGGAGCAATTCACCCCTCCACTTT. It specifies CASTTRQRSNSPLHF. This chain links TRBV6-5 with TRBJ1-6; a possible D gene is TRBD1 (5 bases). The CDR3 runs 15 residues. Trimming pared 7 bases from V and 7 bases from J, leaving 17 bases between. Germline values: CDR1 MNHEY, CDR2 SVGAGI.

The V and J genes are TRBV10-3 and TRBJ1-1; 12 bases are a match to TRBD1. The ends lost 3 bases at V and 5 bases at J; junction bases unmatched: 13. Germline-derived CDR1 and CDR2 are ENHRY and SYGVKD. The CDR3 is 18 amino acids. CDR3 sequence: CAISEHSGTGGFGTEAFF. The CDR3 DNA reads as TGTGCCATCAGTGAACATAGCGGGACAGGGGGCTTTGGAACTGAAGCTTTCTTT.

The chain employs TRBV5-5 and TRBJ2-2; D is unclear. The CDR3 is made up of 15 amino acids. Trimming took 4 bases from V and 7 from J, leaving 17 bases between them. Looked up from germline, CDR1 is SGHKS and CDR2 is YYEKEE (reference sequence). Written as DNA, the CDR3 is TGTGCCAGCAGCCTAGGAACTCCTCGTCACGGGGAGCTGTTTTTT. Protein sequence: CASSLGTPRHGELFF.

V is TRBV10-3 and J is TRBJ2-1; TRBD1 matches at 9 bases. There are 14 residues in the CDR3. V lost 3 bases to trimming and J lost 12 bases; unmatched junction nucleotides: 9. Germline V gene sequence: CDR1 ENHRY, CDR2 SYGVKD. The CDR3: CAISDPGQGNVQFF. Written as DNA, the CDR3 is TGTGCCATCAGTGACCCTGGACAGGGGAACGTGCAGTTCTTC.

The gene calls are TRBV4-1 and TRBJ1-5, with D possibly matching TRBD1 (6 bases). This CDR3 has 15 amino acids. Per the germline V gene, CDR1 is MGHRA and CDR2 is YSYEKL. Between the trimmed V and J ends, which lost 3 bases and 7 bases, there was a span of 16 bases. CDR3 nucleotide sequence: TGCGCCAGCAGCCAGTCTCCGGGGGGCGGACAGCCCCAGCATTTT. Translated, it gives CASSQSPGGGQPQHF.

The chain has TRBV7-8 and TRBJ1-6, with unresolved D. In germline, CDR1 is SGHVS, CDR2 FQNEAQ. Trimming pared 5 bases from V and 8 bases from J, leaving 10 bases between. This CDR3 contains 13 residues. The CDR3 reads CASSRPGDSPLHF. For the CDR3, the DNA is TGTGCCAGCAGCCGGCCCGGGGATTCACCCCTCCACTTT.

V and J are TRBV11-2 and TRBJ2-1; 10 bases fit TRBD2. J was trimmed by 8 bases and V by 5 bases; bases with no gene match: 9. The CDR3 covers 15 residues. Looked up from germline, CDR1 is SGHAT and CDR2 is FQNNGV. The CDR3 region has the DNA TGTGCCAGCAGCAAACCGGGACTAGCGTCCTATGAGCAGTTCTTC. As protein: CASSKPGLASYEQFF.

The chain employs TRBV7-9 and TRBJ1-1; D unresolved. V was clipped by 0 bases and J by 5 bases, with 13 bases between them. In germline, CDR1 is SEHNR, CDR2 FQNEAQ (reference sequence). There are 15 residues in the CDR3. DNA of the CDR3: TGTGCCAGCAGCTTAGCGCAGGCGGGGTGGACTGAAGCTTTCTTT. Its translation: CASSLAQAGWTEAFF. Combining the CDR3 with reference TRBV7-9 and TRBJ1-1 gives the whole variable domain DTGVSQNPRHKITKRGQNVTFRCDPISEHNRLYWYRQTLGQGPEFLTYFQNEAQLEKSRLLSDRFSAERPKGSFSTLEIQRTEQGDSAMYLCASSLAQAGWTEAFFGQGTRLTVV.

The rearrangement joins TRBV11-2 to TRBJ1-3; a weak D match, TRBD1 (5 bases). Trimming removed 5 bases from V and 4 bases from J, with 15 bases in between. Germline V lookup: CDR1 SGHAT, CDR2 FQNNGV. The length of the CDR3 is 15 residues. CDR3 coding DNA: TGTGCCAGCAGCCCCTCCCTGGGGCAGGGAAACACCATATATTTT. It specifies CASSPSLGQGNTIYF.

The chain couples TRBV6-1 to TRBJ1-3; D may be TRBD1 (5 bases). V lost 3 bases, J lost 0 bases, and 9 bases lay in between. CDR3 length equals 15 residues. Germline-derived CDR1 and CDR2 are MNHNS and SASEGT. The CDR3, as DNA: TGTGCCAGCAGTGATCAGGGCTTCTCTGGAAACACCATATATTTT. Protein: CASSDQGFSGNTIYF.

This clone was found once. V gene TRBV10-3 combines with J gene TRBJ2-4; maybe TRBD1 (8 bases). The germline CDR1 and CDR2 sequences are ENHRY and SYGVKD. Trimming removed 6 bases at V and 9 bases at J, with 15 bases between. The CDR3 covers 13 residues. CDR3 DNA: TGTGCCATCAGCGATACAGGGGGGGCCATTCAGTACTTC. Translated: CAISDTGGAIQYF.

The rearrangement joins TRBV9 to TRBJ2-3; perhaps TRBD1 as D (6 bases). V was trimmed by 4 bases and J by 0 bases, leaving 9 bases between them. CDR3 size: 14 residues. Germline-derived CDR1 and CDR2 are SGDLS and YYNGEE. CDR3 coding DNA: TGTGCCAGCAGCCTTGGACAGAGCACAGATACGCAGTATTTT. Amino acid sequence: CASSLGQSTDTQYF.

V usage is TRBV3-1 (or the pseudogene TRBV3-2) and J usage is TRBJ2-7; D is perhaps TRBD1 (5 bases). Trimming shortened V by 4 bases and J by 0 bases, and 10 bases separated the two germline ends. In germline, CDR1 is LGHDT, CDR2 YNNKEL (reference sequence). The CDR3 contains 14 residues. The CDR3 reads CASSPQDDSYEQYF. In DNA, the CDR3 is TGTGCCAGCAGCCCACAGGATGACTCCTACGAGCAGTACTTC.

The V call is TRBV7-8, the J call TRBJ2-7; D is undetermined. The V end lost 5 bases, the J end lost 7 bases, and 12 bases lay between the germline ends. The CDR3 length is 12 residues. Germline V lookup: CDR1 SGHVS, CDR2 FQNEAQ. For the CDR3, the DNA is TGTGCCAGCAGCCTGAGCCCGCTTGAGCAGTACTTC. Translated, it gives CASSLSPLEQYF.